The clone carrying this T cell receptor (beta chain) came up many times. The data were taken from a study of spatial heterogeneity in lung cancer. Turning to the study itself: Detected sequences consistently included more beta-chain ones than alpha-chain ones.

In germline, CDR1 is SGHNT, CDR2 YYREEE (reference sequence). The CDR3 loop spans 14 amino acids. Trimming cost V 0 bases and J 8 bases; bases outside gene matches: 4. Stated time point: sample taken at primary tumor resection. Tumor, nontumor lung or frozen PBMC supplied whole RNA, sequenced without sorting. TCRdb re-called the 5' RACE reads with MiXCR, one entry per CDR3 protein. The sample shows about 60,000 distinct CDR3 sequences, about 8% of them seen only once. The sequencing used PBMCs, collected at surgery. This TCR derives from a female donor with early-stage non-small cell lung cancer. The rearrangement joins TRBV5-4 to TRBJ2-1; 8 bases are a match to TRBD2. The CDR3, as DNA: TGTGCCAGCAGCTTGGAAGCGGGGGACTATGAGCAGTTCTTC. Translation: CASSLEAGDYEQFF.